The 22 T cell receptor beta chains presented below share a single source sample, sequenced in a study of T-cell reconstitution after alpha-beta-depleted transplantation in children. Molecular barcoding with unique molecular identifiers was used for the TCRbeta library. A single record per CDR3 protein comes from TCRdb applying MiXCR to the PCR reads. The data show some 200,000 distinct CDR3 sequences, with approximately 11% seen just once and under 30% held by the top ten. Here the sequenced sample was PBMCs, taken before TCRalphabeta/CD19-depleted stem cell transplant. The receptor set was obtained from a child in the first two years of life with acute myeloid leukemia, due to receive a stem cell transplant.

This clonotype came up many times. The chain has TRBV14 and TRBJ1-2, with unresolved D. CDR1 and CDR2 (germline): SGHDN, FVKESK. The CDR3 totals 14 residues. V gave up 1 base and J gave up 7 bases, with 13 bases separating them. CDR3 in DNA: TGTGCCAGCAGCCAAGCTGGGTTGGGTGGTGGCTACACCTTC. Its translation: CASSQAGLGGGYTF. The full variable domain, rest sourced from reference TRBV14 and TRBJ1-2, is EAGVTQFPSHSVIEKGQTVTLRCDPISGHDNLYWYRRVMGKEIKFLLHFVKESKQDESGMPNNRFLAERTGGTYSTLKVQPAELEDSGVYFCASSQAGLGGGYTFGSGTRLTVV.

This clonotype was counted ten times or more. The chain couples TRBV5-1 to TRBJ1-1; no firm D call. V dropped 0 bases and J dropped 0 bases, with 9 bases sitting between them. The germline gives CDR1 SGHRS, CDR2 YFSETQ. This CDR3 has 15 residues. CDR3 in DNA: TGCGCCAGCAGCTTGGCACAGAGGTTGAACACTGAAGCTTTCTTT. It yields the protein CASSLAQRLNTEAFF. Based on the CDR3 plus reference TRBV5-1 and TRBJ1-1, the full variable domain is KAGVTQTPRYLIKTRGQQVTLSCSPISGHRSVSWYQQTPGQGLQFLFEYFSETQRNKGNFPGRFSGRQFSNSRSEMNVSTLELGDSALYLCASSLAQRLNTEAFFGQGTRLTVV.

CDR3 in amino acids: CASSYADRGSYEQYF. The CDR3 bases are TGTGCCAGCAGCTATGCGGACAGGGGGAGCTACGAGCAGTACTTC. The chain recombines TRBV11-2 with TRBJ2-7, with 10 nucleotides matching TRBD1. With V trimmed by 4 bases and J by 3 bases, 6 bases remained unmatched. This CDR3 region has 15 residues. Germline CDR1 is SGHAT and CDR2 is FQNNGV.

This clonotype was recorded many times. The chain combines TRBV5-1 with TRBJ2-7; 7 nucleotides match TRBD1. Looked up from germline, CDR1 is SGHRS and CDR2 is YFSETQ. This CDR3 is 16 amino acids long. The ends lost 4 bases at V and 1 base at J; junction bases unmatched: 11. Written as DNA, the CDR3 is TGCGCCAGCAGCCCCCCAAGACAGGGAAGGTCCTACGAGCAGTACTTC. Amino acid sequence: CASSPPRQGRSYEQYF.

This clonotype was recorded many times. The chain recombines TRBV20-1 with TRBJ2-4; 8 nucleotides match TRBD1. Germline V gives CDR1 DFQATT, CDR2 SNEGSKA (reference sequence). V shed 5 bases, J shed 7 bases, and the junction held 4 bases outside the gene matches. The CDR3 covers 12 residues. The CDR3: CSARQGANIQYF. In DNA form, the CDR3 reads TGCAGTGCTCGGCAGGGGGCGAACATTCAGTACTTC.

This clonotype was picked up many times. The chain couples TRBV18 to TRBJ1-5; a possible D gene is TRBD1 (5 bases). This CDR3 is built from 16 residues. The V gene's germline CDR1 is KGHSH and CDR2 LQKENI. The V gene lost 2 bases and the J gene lost 5 bases, with 16 bases spanning the gap. The CDR3 coding sequence is TGTGCCAGCTCACCATCTCTGTTGGGGGTTTATCAGCCCCAGCATTTT. This encodes CASSPSLLGVYQPQHF.

This clonotype showed up many times. This chain joins TRBV5-1 and TRBJ2-1; 9 positions agree with TRBD2. Trimming at V came to 0 bases and at J to 0 bases, leaving 4 bases not matched to a gene. This CDR3 has 17 amino acids. Germline CDR1 reads SGHRS; CDR2 reads YFSETQ. The CDR3 DNA is TGCGCCAGCAGCTTGGAGCGACTAGCGGACTCCTACAATGAGCAGTTCTTC. This codes for CASSLERLADSYNEQFF.

This clonotype was observed at least ten times. This chain uses TRBV12-3 or TRBV12-4 with TRBJ2-7, with D possibly TRBD1 on 6 matching bases. The length of the CDR3 is 14 residues. With 6 bases removed from V and 1 base from J, the gap between germline ends came to 13 bases. CDR3 region: CASRGDKGSYEQYF. The DNA for the CDR3 is TGTGCCAGCAGGGGGGACAAGGGTTCCTACGAGCAGTACTTC.

This clonotype was picked up many times. The J gene is TRBJ2-5, the V gene TRBV20-1, with D perhaps being TRBD1 or TRBD2 (5 bases each). Trimming took off 3 bases at V and 3 bases at J, with 8 bases between the two ends. This CDR3 comprises 12 residues. Germline lookup yields CDR1 DFQATT and CDR2 SNEGSKA (reference sequence). CDR3 nucleotide sequence: TGCAGTGCTAGGGGACGGAAAGAGACCCAGTACTTC. Translating gives CSARGRKETQYF.

This clonotype was counted many times. The chain has TRBV6-1 and TRBJ2-7; TRBD2 might be the D (5 bases). Germline lookup yields CDR1 MNHNS and CDR2 SASEGT. The length of the CDR3 is 14 residues. The V end lost 5 bases, the J end lost 1 base, and 12 bases lay between the germline ends. The CDR3 DNA sequence: TGTGCCAGCAGTCCTTTCGGGAATTCCTACGAGCAGTACTTC. This sequence encodes CASSPFGNSYEQYF.

At least ten counts were recorded for this clonotype. The chain uses TRBV29-1 and TRBJ1-1; a possible D gene is TRBD1 (5 bases). Germline V gene data show CDR1 as SQVTM and CDR2 as ANQGSEA. V lost 6 bases to trimming and J lost 1 base, with 12 bases between them. The CDR3 sequence is 13 residues long. The CDR3: CSVSRVGNTEAFF. The CDR3 DNA is TGCAGCGTCAGCAGGGTCGGGAACACTGAAGCTTTCTTT.

This clonotype appeared many times. V gene TRBV14 combines with J gene TRBJ2-7; D could derive from TRBD1 or TRBD2 (5 bases each). The V gene lost 5 bases and the J gene lost 5 bases, with 10 bases spanning the gap. The CDR3 length is 12 residues. Per germline, CDR1 SGHDN and CDR2 FVKESK. DNA of the CDR3: TGTGCCAGCAGCTGGGGACCTCACGAGCAGTACTTC. Its protein product is CASSWGPHEQYF.

This clonotype was counted at least ten times. The genes are TRBV6-5 and TRBJ2-3; D ambiguous. This CDR3 is built from 13 residues. Germline lookup yields CDR1 MNHEY and CDR2 SVGAGI. V shed 2 bases and J shed 5 bases, with 8 bases lying between them. CDR3 region: CASSYVVVDTQYF. For the CDR3, the DNA is TGTGCCAGCAGTTACGTGGTCGTAGATACGCAGTATTTT.

This clonotype was detected a few times. The chain carries TRBV12-3 or TRBV12-4 and TRBJ2-5; D is unresolved. Trimming removed 2 bases at V and 1 base at J, with 8 bases between. The CDR3 is 14 residues long. The CDR3 DNA sequence: TGTGCCAGCAGTTTACAGGAGACCCAAGAGACCCAGTACTTC. Translated: CASSLQETQETQYF.

This sequence joins TRBV15 and TRBJ2-1; 9 bases agree with TRBD1. The CDR3 totals 17 residues. CDR1 LNHNV and CDR2 YYDKDF come from the germline V gene (reference sequence). The junction had 6 bases not matched to a gene; V was cut back by 0 bases and J by 3 bases. CDR3 nucleotide sequence: TGTGCCACCAGCAGAGATCTCGGGACAGGGAACTACAATGAGCAGTTCTTC. Protein: CATSRDLGTGNYNEQFF.

In this sample, this clonotype turned up many times. The rearrangement uses TRBV24-1 and TRBJ2-1, with TRBD1 identical over 8 bases. Germline CDR1 KGHDR, CDR2 SFDVKD. V trimming: 3 bases; J trimming: 9 bases; junction bases outside the gene matches: 9. The CDR3 runs to 15 residues. The CDR3 is CATSDPGQVVGEQFF. The CDR3, as DNA: TGTGCCACCAGTGATCCGGGACAGGTCGTAGGTGAGCAGTTCTTC.

This clonotype was seen repeatedly, ten times or more. This rearrangement joins TRBV10-3 to TRBJ1-1; D perhaps matches TRBD1 (6 bases). This CDR3 has 15 residues. V gave up 7 bases and J gave up 5 bases, with 20 bases separating them. Per germline, CDR1 ENHRY and CDR2 SYGVKD. CDR3: CAINPGQGSETEAFF. CDR3 DNA sequence: TGTGCCATCAACCCGGGGCAGGGGTCGGAGACTGAAGCTTTCTTT.

This clonotype was seen ten or more times. The rearrangement uses TRBV7-3 and TRBJ2-3, with D perhaps TRBD2 (5 bases). The germline CDR1 and CDR2 sequences are SGHTA and FQGTGA. Trimming took 5 bases from V and 4 from J, leaving 16 bases between them. CDR3 length: 15 residues. This chain's CDR3 is CASSPNPGSSDTQYF. In DNA, the CDR3 is TGTGCCAGCAGCCCCAACCCGGGGTCCTCAGATACGCAGTATTTT. The complete variable domain, with remaining parts taken from reference TRBV7-3 and TRBJ2-3, reads GAGVSQTPSNKVTEKGKYVELRCDPISGHTALYWYRQSLGQGPEFLIYFQGTGAADDSGLPNDRFFAVRPEGSVSTLKIQRTERGDSAVYLCASSPNPGSSDTQYFGPGTRLTVL.

This chain links TRBV6-2 or TRBV6-3 with TRBJ2-3, with D hard to call. The CDR3 is 13 residues long. Trimming left V 6 bases short and J 0 bases short, with 7 bases between. Germline V lookup: CDR1 MNHEY, CDR2 SVGEGT. The CDR3 region has the DNA TGTGCCAGCAGGTTGACTAGCACAGATACGCAGTATTTT. Amino acids: CASRLTSTDTQYF.

The rearrangement links TRBV18 to TRBJ2-3, with a tentative D call TRBD1 (5 bases). Germline CDR1 and CDR2: KGHSH and LQKENI. The CDR3 sequence is 14 residues long. V lost 3 bases and J 3 bases, leaving 10 bases between the germline ends. DNA of the CDR3: TGTGCCAGCTCACCCCTCTGGACAACAGATACGCAGTATTTT. Its translation: CASSPLWTTDTQYF.

This clonotype was recorded many times. This CDR3 is CSGGQGVSMHTF. CDR3 nucleotides: TGCAGCGGGGGACAGGGGGTTTCTATGCACACCTTC. This chain links TRBV29-1 with TRBJ1-2, with 11 positions matching TRBD1. The CDR3 is 12 amino acids. Germline trimming cut 7 bases from V and 12 bases from J; bases unmatched to any gene: 10. CDR1 is SQVTM and CDR2 is ANQGSEA in the germline V gene.

The rearrangement links TRBV29-1 to TRBJ2-2; D remains unclear. CDR3 length equals 11 residues. Trimming stripped 3 bases from V and 7 bases from J, with 6 bases between. The germline V gene encodes CDR1 SQVTM and CDR2 ANQGSEA. The CDR3 region has the DNA TGCAGCGTTGAGGGAAACGGGGAGCTGTTTTTT. Translated: CSVEGNGELFF.